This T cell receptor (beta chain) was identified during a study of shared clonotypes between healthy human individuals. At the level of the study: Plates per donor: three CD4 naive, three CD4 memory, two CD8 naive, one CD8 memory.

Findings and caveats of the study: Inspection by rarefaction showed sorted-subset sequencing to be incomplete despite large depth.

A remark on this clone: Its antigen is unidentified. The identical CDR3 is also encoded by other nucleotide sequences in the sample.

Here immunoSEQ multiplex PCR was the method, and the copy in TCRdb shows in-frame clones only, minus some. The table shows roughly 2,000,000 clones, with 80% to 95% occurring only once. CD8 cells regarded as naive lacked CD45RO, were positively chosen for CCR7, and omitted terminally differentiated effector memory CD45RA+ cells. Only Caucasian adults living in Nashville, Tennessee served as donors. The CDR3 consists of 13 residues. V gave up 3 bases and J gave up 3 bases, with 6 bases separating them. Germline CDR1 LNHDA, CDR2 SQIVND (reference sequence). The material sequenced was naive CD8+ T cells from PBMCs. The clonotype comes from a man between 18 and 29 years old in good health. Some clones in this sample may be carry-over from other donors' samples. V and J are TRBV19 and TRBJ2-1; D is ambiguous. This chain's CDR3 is CASSIDGYNEQFF. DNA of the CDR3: TGTGCCAGTAGTATCGACGGCTACAATGAGCAGTTCTTC.